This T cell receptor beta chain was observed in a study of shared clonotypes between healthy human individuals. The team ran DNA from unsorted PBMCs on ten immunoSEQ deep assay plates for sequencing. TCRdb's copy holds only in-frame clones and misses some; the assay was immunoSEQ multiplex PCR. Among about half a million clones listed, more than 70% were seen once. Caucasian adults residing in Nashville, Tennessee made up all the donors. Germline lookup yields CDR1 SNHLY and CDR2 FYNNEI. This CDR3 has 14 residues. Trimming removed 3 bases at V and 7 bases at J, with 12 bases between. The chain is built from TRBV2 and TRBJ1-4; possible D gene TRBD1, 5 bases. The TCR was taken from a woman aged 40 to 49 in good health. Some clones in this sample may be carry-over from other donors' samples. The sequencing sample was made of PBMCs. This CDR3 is CASSEGGIGEKLFF. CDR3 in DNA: TGTGCCAGCAGTGAGGGGGGAATTGGTGAAAAACTGTTTTTT.